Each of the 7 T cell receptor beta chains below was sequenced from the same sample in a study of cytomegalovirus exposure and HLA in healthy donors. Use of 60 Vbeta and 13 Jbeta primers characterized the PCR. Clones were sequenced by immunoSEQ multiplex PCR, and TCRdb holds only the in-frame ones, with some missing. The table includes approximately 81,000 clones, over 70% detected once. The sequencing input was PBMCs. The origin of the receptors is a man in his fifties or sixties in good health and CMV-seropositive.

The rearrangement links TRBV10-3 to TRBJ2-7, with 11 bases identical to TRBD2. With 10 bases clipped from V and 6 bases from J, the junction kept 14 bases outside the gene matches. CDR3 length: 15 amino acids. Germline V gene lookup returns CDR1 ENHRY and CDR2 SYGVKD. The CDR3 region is CATGTSGPVTSEQYF. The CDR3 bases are TGTGCCACCGGGACTAGCGGACCGGTGACTTCCGAGCAGTACTTC.

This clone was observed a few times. The CDR3 region has the DNA TGCGCCAGCAGTGAGCGTCGGAATGAGCAGTTCTTC. Protein sequence: CASSERRNEQFF. The chain couples TRBV10-1 to TRBJ2-1; D is ambiguous. Trimming left V 2 bases short and J 7 bases short, with 6 bases between. The CDR3 has 12 residues. The germline V gene has CDR1 WNHNN and CDR2 SYGVQD (reference sequence).

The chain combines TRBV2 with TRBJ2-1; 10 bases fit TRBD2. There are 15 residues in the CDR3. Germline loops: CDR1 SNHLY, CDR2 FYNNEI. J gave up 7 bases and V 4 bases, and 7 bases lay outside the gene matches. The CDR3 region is CASSALAGAGNEQFF. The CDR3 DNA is TGTGCCAGCAGTGCCCTAGCGGGAGCCGGAAATGAGCAGTTCTTC.

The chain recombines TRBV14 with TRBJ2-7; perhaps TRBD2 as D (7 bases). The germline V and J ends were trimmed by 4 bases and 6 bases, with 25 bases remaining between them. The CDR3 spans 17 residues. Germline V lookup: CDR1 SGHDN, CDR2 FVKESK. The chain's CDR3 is CASSPPAGAGTPGEQYF. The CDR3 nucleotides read TGTGCCAGCAGCCCTCCTGCGGGGGCGGGAACCCCCGGCGAGCAGTACTTC. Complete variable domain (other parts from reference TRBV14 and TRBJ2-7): EAGVTQFPSHSVIEKGQTVTLRCDPISGHDNLYWYRRVMGKEIKFLLHFVKESKQDESGMPNNRFLAERTGGTYSTLKVQPAELEDSGVYFCASSPPAGAGTPGEQYFGPGTRLTVT.

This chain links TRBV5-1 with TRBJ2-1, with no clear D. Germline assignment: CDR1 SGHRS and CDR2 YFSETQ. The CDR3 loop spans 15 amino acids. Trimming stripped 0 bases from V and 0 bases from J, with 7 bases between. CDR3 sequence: CASSLDFLSYNEQFF. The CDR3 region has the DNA TGCGCCAGCAGCTTGGACTTCCTCTCCTACAATGAGCAGTTCTTC. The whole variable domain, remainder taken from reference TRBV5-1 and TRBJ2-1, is KAGVTQTPRYLIKTRGQQVTLSCSPISGHRSVSWYQQTPGQGLQFLFEYFSETQRNKGNFPGRFSGRQFSNSRSEMNVSTLELGDSALYLCASSLDFLSYNEQFFGPGTRLTVL.

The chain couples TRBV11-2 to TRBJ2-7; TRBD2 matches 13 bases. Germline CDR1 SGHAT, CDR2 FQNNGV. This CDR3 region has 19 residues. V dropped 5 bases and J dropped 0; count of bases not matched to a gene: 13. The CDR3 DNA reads TGTGCCAGCAGCCGGGCCGGGACTAGCGGGGCAAGGGGCTCCTACGAGCAGTACTTC. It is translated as CASSRAGTSGARGSYEQYF.

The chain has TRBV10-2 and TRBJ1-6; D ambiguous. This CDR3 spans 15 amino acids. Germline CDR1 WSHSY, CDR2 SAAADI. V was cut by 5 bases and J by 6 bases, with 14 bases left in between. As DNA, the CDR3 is TGCGCCAGCAGTCCTACTCGAATAATTAATTCACCCCTCCACTTT. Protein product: CASSPTRIINSPLHF.